This T cell receptor (beta chain) stems from a study of T cells in women clearing cervical HPV infection. Overall study context: For cases, blood was sampled a median around 150 days after lesion detection, interquartile range roughly 80 to 200 days. HLA type stays a possible confounder, typing being limited.

Study-wide results and caveats: Effector/memory and HPV-specific T cells were not isolated, and association timing is unknown.

Some clones are missing from TCRdb's copy, which holds only in-frame ones; the method was immunoSEQ multiplex PCR. The sample yields about 33,000 clones, of which the top ten take up about 3.7%. With regard to this clone: Its matching antigen is unknown. Read coverage stops 3 residues before the CDR3 terminus; the germline J gene supplies the remainder.

CDR3 length: 13 residues. The V and J ends lost 5 bases and 8 bases respectively, with 10 bases between them. Germline CDR1 reads SGHAT; CDR2 reads FQNNGV. Sample: blood buffy coat. This receptor was taken from a woman aged 18-69 years with a cervical HPV16 infection that either progressed to CIN3+ or cleared (not recorded which). The rearrangement joins TRBV11-2 to TRBJ1-6, with D maybe TRBD1 (6 bases). The sequenced CDR3 bases are TGTGCCAGCAGCCGAGGGGGGGATTCACCC. This translates into CASSRGGDSP. The CDR3 reads in full as CASSRGGDSPLHF. The variable domain in full, with the rest retrieved from reference TRBV11-2 and TRBJ1-6, is EAGVAQSPRYKIIEKRQSVAFWCNPISGHATLYWYQQILGQGPKLLIQFQNNGVVDDSQLPKDRFSAERLKGVDSTLKIQPAKLEDSAVYLCASSRGGDSPLHFGNGTRLTVT.